The 20 T cell receptor beta chains below all came from one sample that was sequenced in a study of response to subunit inactivated influenza vaccine (dated by TCRdb to between 2018 and 2020). The library was produced with RT-PCR. Instrument used: Illumina HiSeq 2500. TCRdb's own reprocessing of the public reads used fastp at Q25 and MiXCR and kept productive beta chains. Merged by CDR3 protein, the rows form single entries marked with the most common genes and DNA. The sample table lists 500,000 to 550,000 distinct CDR3 sequences, 6.5% to 8% of them with a count of one. Over 10% of the sample is in the top ten clones. The sequenced sample was PBMCs from blood, obtained roughly 24 months after vaccination. These receptor sequences come from a man aged 50 to 75 who received an inactivated influenza vaccine. Donor details come from another sample of the same person, matched by shared clones.

V gene TRBV12-3 or TRBV12-4 combines with J gene TRBJ2-2; no clear D gene. The CDR3 covers 14 residues. The V end was cut by 2 bases, the J end by 5 bases, with 9 bases between. CDR3 DNA: TGTGCCAGCAGTTTAATCCTTCAGACCGGGGAGCTGTTTTTT. This codes for CASSLILQTGELFF.

This clonotype was observed at least ten times. The chain links TRBV5-1 to TRBJ2-1; 9 positions agree with TRBD2. Germline CDR1 is SGHRS and CDR2 is YFSETQ. Unmatched junction bases numbered 5, after V lost 0 bases and J lost 1 base. The CDR3 contains 17 residues. As DNA, the CDR3 is TGCGCCAGCAGCTTGGAGGGACTAGCCATATCCTACAATGAGCAGTTCTTC. Its translation is CASSLEGLAISYNEQFF.

The chain carries TRBV6-1 and TRBJ2-2, with a tentative D call TRBD1 (8 bases). The CDR3 loop spans 15 amino acids. V was shortened by 5 bases and J by 4 bases, with 14 bases between the two germline ends. Germline CDR1 is MNHNS and CDR2 is SASEGT. The CDR3 reads CASSQDREGTGELFF. The CDR3 bases are TGTGCCAGCAGTCAGGACAGGGAGGGCACCGGGGAGCTGTTTTTT.

In its sample, this clonotype was seen many times. The chain is built from TRBV5-1 and TRBJ1-1, with 7 bases lining up with TRBD1. Trimming took 3 bases from V and 3 from J; bases not matched to a gene: 5. From germline, CDR1 is SGHRS and CDR2 YFSETQ. This CDR3 comprises 14 residues. The chain's CDR3 is CASSYDRADTEAFF. Here the CDR3 DNA reads TGCGCCAGCAGCTACGACAGGGCGGACACTGAAGCTTTCTTT.

This clonotype was recorded many times. This chain uses TRBV29-1 with TRBJ2-1; 7 bases map to TRBD1. CDR3 size: 14 residues. The trim removed 2 bases at V and 2 bases at J, leaving 3 bases unmatched. The V gene's germline CDR1 is SQVTM and CDR2 ANQGSEA. The CDR3 sequence is CSVESQGAYNEQFF. The CDR3 DNA reads TGCAGCGTTGAAAGTCAGGGGGCCTACAATGAGCAGTTCTTC.

This clonotype was detected a few times. The rearrangement joins TRBV19 to TRBJ2-1, with 7 bases fitting TRBD2. The CDR3 has 12 amino acids. After removal of 10 bases from V and 10 bases from J, the junction contained 10 bases not matched to a gene. Germline V gene data show CDR1 as LNHDA and CDR2 as SQIVND (reference sequence). The CDR3 sequence is CATTWEGDEQFF. CDR3 coding DNA: TGTGCCACCACTTGGGAGGGAGACGAGCAGTTCTTC.

A word on this clonotype: A much larger clone differs by one base, so this may be a read error. The chain uses TRBV4-1 and TRBJ2-1; no clear D. The CDR3 has 15 residues. Germline CDR1 is MGHRA and CDR2 is YSYEKL. CDR3 loop: CSSSQFRSSYNEQFF. In DNA, the CDR3 is TGCTCCAGCAGCCAATTTAGGAGCTCCTACAATGAGCAGTTCTTC.

The chain recombines TRBV6-2 or TRBV6-3 with TRBJ2-5; TRBD2 matches 13 bases. V was clipped by 5 bases and J by 7 bases; unmatched bases: 13. Germline V gives CDR1 MNHEY, CDR2 SVGEGT. CDR3 length: 17 residues. The CDR3 sequence: CASSHPGLAGTSGTQYF. In nucleotides, the CDR3 is TGTGCCAGCAGTCATCCGGGACTAGCGGGAACGTCAGGGACCCAGTACTTC.

This clonotype was recorded many times. V gene TRBV7-8 combines with J gene TRBJ2-3; weak D call: TRBD2 (5 bases). Per the germline V gene, CDR1 is SGHVS and CDR2 is FQNEAQ. The V end was cut by 5 bases, the J end by 2 bases, with 8 bases between. This CDR3 spans 13 amino acids. The CDR3 bases are TGTGCCAGCAGCCCCGGGATCACAGATACGCAGTATTTT. This codes for CASSPGITDTQYF.

The chain links TRBV4-2 to TRBJ2-7, with a tentative D call TRBD1 (6 bases). Germline-derived CDR1 and CDR2 are LGHNA and YNFKEQ. The V end was cut by 4 bases, the J end by 3 bases, with 13 bases between. The CDR3 spans 14 residues. The CDR3 loop is CASSLTQGHYEQYF. The CDR3 DNA sequence: TGTGCCAGCAGCCTAACTCAGGGACACTACGAGCAGTACTTC.

The table lists this clonotype with many counts. This rearrangement joins TRBV7-9 to TRBJ2-1; D is perhaps TRBD2 (6 bases). CDR1 and CDR2 from the germline V gene are SEHNR and FQNEAQ (reference sequence). V lost 5 bases, J lost 10 bases, and 12 bases lay in between. The CDR3 extends over 12 amino acids. DNA for the CDR3: TGTGCCAGCAGCCCCGCCGCGGGAGAGCAGTTCTTC. Protein sequence: CASSPAAGEQFF.

The V call is TRBV24-1, the J call TRBJ2-3, with TRBD1 matching 8 bases. This CDR3 has 15 amino acids. The ends lost 4 bases at V and 4 bases at J; junction bases unmatched: 6. Germline loops: CDR1 KGHDR, CDR2 SFDVKD. The DNA of the CDR3 is TGTGCCACCAGTGACCATGGACAGGGCGCAGATACGCAGTATTTT. Its protein product is CATSDHGQGADTQYF.

The chain has TRBV20-1 and TRBJ1-5; perhaps TRBD1 as D (5 bases). Germline CDR1 is DFQATT and CDR2 is SNEGSKA (reference sequence). The CDR3 runs to 13 residues. Trimming cost V 3 bases and J 0 bases, with 6 bases left between them. The CDR3 sequence: CSARGLSNQPQHF. The CDR3 bases are TGCAGTGCTAGGGGACTTAGCAATCAGCCCCAGCATTTT.

This clonotype occurred a few times. This chain uses TRBV18 with TRBJ2-7, with TRBD2 matching over 12 bases. Losses at the gene ends were 5 bases for V and 6 bases for J; bases not matched to a gene: 8. The CDR3 extends over 15 amino acids. The germline gives CDR1 KGHSH, CDR2 LQKENI. The CDR3 sequence: CASSSTSGGLSEQYF. CDR3 DNA: TGTGCCAGCTCATCTACTAGCGGGGGGCTGAGCGAGCAGTACTTC. The full variable domain, its missing parts supplied by reference TRBV18 and TRBJ2-7, is NAGVMQNPRHLVRRRGQEARLRCSPMKGHSHVYWYRQLPEEGLKFMVYLQKENIIDESGMPKERFSAEFPKEGPSILRIQQVVRGDSAAYFCASSSTSGGLSEQYFGPGTRLTVT.

This clonotype has more than one count but fewer than ten. Relative to the germline gene, one junction end is altered; a read error may explain this. The rearrangement joins TRBV20-1 to TRBJ1-2; 9 nucleotides align to TRBD1. This CDR3 has 14 amino acids. The germline V gene encodes CDR1 DFQATT and CDR2 SNEGSKA (reference sequence). In nucleotides, the CDR3 is TGCAGTGCTACCGACAACCCGGGACAGGGTCCCCCTCAATTC. As protein: CSATDNPGQGPPQF.

Many counts were recorded for this clonotype. This sequence joins TRBV20-1 and TRBJ1-5; 7 bases map to TRBD1. Trimming cost V 6 bases and J 4 bases; bases outside gene matches: 9. This CDR3 spans 14 amino acids. Germline V CDR1 and CDR2: DFQATT, SNEGSKA (reference sequence). CDR3 nucleotide sequence: TGCAGTGCCTACCGACAGGGTCTAAATCAGCCCCAGCATTTT. It is translated as CSAYRQGLNQPQHF.

This clonotype was detected only a few times. The genes are TRBV10-3 and TRBJ2-5, with D possibly matching TRBD2 (6 bases). With 8 bases removed from V and 7 bases from J, the gap between germline ends came to 8 bases. Germline lookup yields CDR1 ENHRY and CDR2 SYGVKD. The CDR3 is 10 amino acids. Here the CDR3 reads CAIGRGTQYF. In nucleotides, the CDR3 is TGTGCCATCGGGCGGGGGACCCAGTACTTC.

This clonotype was counted a few times. V gene TRBV12-3 or TRBV12-4 combines with J gene TRBJ2-3; 15 positions agree with TRBD2. J gave up 3 bases and V 6 bases, and 10 bases lay outside the gene matches. The CDR3 is 18 residues long. CDR3 nucleotides: TGTGCCAGCAGCCTCACGGGACTAGCGGGGGGAGCGACAGATACGCAGTATTTT. The encoded protein is CASSLTGLAGGATDTQYF.

V is TRBV12-3 or TRBV12-4 and J is TRBJ2-1, with 12 bases identical to TRBD2. The CDR3 has 15 residues. After removal of 2 bases from V and 7 bases from J, the junction contained 3 bases not matched to a gene. The CDR3 nucleotides read TGTGCCAGCAGTTTATCTCTAGCGGGGGGGAATGAGCAGTTCTTC. It translates to CASSLSLAGGNEQFF.

This clonotype was seen only a few times. V gene TRBV12-3 or TRBV12-4 combines with J gene TRBJ2-7; TRBD1 matches at 7 bases. Germline trimming cut 5 bases from V and 3 bases from J; bases unmatched to any gene: 7. The CDR3 has 14 residues. This CDR3 reads CASSLGTVGYEQYF. The CDR3 DNA follows: TGTGCCAGCAGTCTCGGGACAGTGGGCTACGAGCAGTACTTC.